The 25 T cell receptor beta chains reported below all come from one sample, sequenced in a study of blood T cell repertoires in COVID-19. The method was immunoSEQ multiplex PCR; TCRdb's version includes in-frame clones alone and lacks a portion of them. The table shows roughly 250,000 clones, with about four fifths occurring only once. The sequencing sample was made of peripheral blood. The receptors shown here come from a woman in her sixties with active or convalescent COVID-19.

This clone was seen only a few times. V and J are TRBV4-3 and TRBJ1-5; 8 nucleotides line up with TRBD1. The CDR3 loop spans 17 amino acids. Germline V gene sequence: CDR1 LGHNA, CDR2 YSLEER. The V gene end was trimmed by 2 bases and the J gene end by 2 bases; junction bases not matched to a gene: 8. The CDR3: CASSQSLEGQGNQPQHF. Here the CDR3 DNA reads TGCGCCAGCAGCCAAAGTTTGGAGGGACAGGGCAATCAGCCCCAGCATTTT.

DNA of the CDR3: TGTGCCATCAGTGAGTCCCTTAGTTTGGCTGAAGCTTTCTTT. Encoded protein: CAISESLSLAEAFF. The chain recombines TRBV10-3 with TRBJ1-1; D unresolved. V was shortened by 0 bases and J by 6 bases, with 11 bases between the two germline ends. Germline loops: CDR1 ENHRY, CDR2 SYGVKD. The CDR3 contains 14 residues.

J is TRBJ1-1 and V is TRBV2; D is perhaps TRBD1 (6 bases). V lost 9 bases and J lost 1, with 21 bases in between. CDR1 is SNHLY, CDR2 FYNNEI, per germline. The CDR3 totals 16 residues. The CDR3 region is CASHYYRASPNTEAFF. DNA for the CDR3: TGTGCCAGTCACTATTACAGGGCCTCCCCGAACACTGAAGCTTTCTTT.

The rearrangement links TRBV6-5 to TRBJ2-5, with 8 positions matching TRBD1. Germline V gene data show CDR1 as MNHEY and CDR2 as SVGAGI. The CDR3 extends over 14 amino acids. V shed 6 bases and J 2 bases; nucleotides not matched to a gene: 5. The CDR3 nucleotides are TGTGCCAGCAGCCGGACAGGGCGACAAGAGACCCAGTACTTC. It encodes CASSRTGRQETQYF.

The rearrangement uses TRBV30 and TRBJ1-3; D is ambiguous. This CDR3 is built from 14 residues. Germline values: CDR1 GTSNPN, CDR2 SVGIG (reference sequence). The V end lost 3 bases, the J end lost 2 bases, and 11 bases lay between the germline ends. CDR3 DNA sequence: TGTGCCTGGAGATTGGGAGGGACTGGAAACACCATATATTTT. Its protein is CAWRLGGTGNTIYF. Full variable domain (outside the CDR3, taken from reference TRBV30 and TRBJ1-3): SQTIHQWPATLVQPVGSPLSLECTVEGTSNPNLYWYRQAAGRGLQLLFYSVGIGQISSEVPQNLSASRPQDRQFILSSKKLLLSDSGFYLCAWRLGGTGNTIYFGEGSWLTVV.

V is TRBV6-5 and J is TRBJ1-1; D is unresolved. The CDR3 contains 16 residues. With 4 bases removed from V and 2 bases from J, the gap between germline ends came to 17 bases. Germline CDR1 reads MNHEY; CDR2 reads SVGAGI. The CDR3 DNA follows: TGTGCCAGCAGTTCCTCGGGAGGGTGGGGAAACACTGAAGCTTTCTTT. Protein product: CASSSSGGWGNTEAFF.

The chain carries TRBV2 and TRBJ2-5; 12 bases fit TRBD2. CDR1 SNHLY and CDR2 FYNNEI come from the germline V gene. This CDR3 has 16 amino acids. V was pared by 6 bases and J by 5 bases, with 10 bases of the junction left unmatched. The chain's CDR3 is CASRGLAGPLRETQYF. DNA of the CDR3: TGTGCCAGCAGGGGACTAGCGGGTCCCTTGAGGGAGACCCAGTACTTC.

Only a few counts were recorded for this clone. V usage is TRBV5-1 and J usage is TRBJ2-1; TRBD2 agrees at 9 bases. Germline CDR1 is SGHRS and CDR2 is YFSETQ. J was trimmed by 6 bases and V by 0 bases; bases with no gene match: 7. The CDR3 length is 16 residues. In DNA form, the CDR3 reads TGCGCCAGCAGCTTGGTTGGGACTAGCTCTTTCAATGAGCAGTTCTTC. As protein: CASSLVGTSSFNEQFF. The entire variable domain, with the rest obtained from reference TRBV5-1 and TRBJ2-1, is as follows: KAGVTQTPRYLIKTRGQQVTLSCSPISGHRSVSWYQQTPGQGLQFLFEYFSETQRNKGNFPGRFSGRQFSNSRSEMNVSTLELGDSALYLCASSLVGTSSFNEQFFGPGTRLTVL.

The chain recombines TRBV27 with TRBJ2-5; 9 positions agree with TRBD2. CDR3 length: 15 amino acids. CDR1 is MNHEY and CDR2 is SMNVEV in the germline V gene (reference sequence). The ends lost 2 bases at V and 4 bases at J; junction bases unmatched: 5. As DNA, the CDR3 is TGTGCCAGCAGTTTAGGGCGGGGGGGTGGAGAGACCCAGTACTTC. It translates to CASSLGRGGGETQYF.

The chain uses TRBV4-3 and TRBJ1-2; D is unresolved. Germline CDR1 LGHNA, CDR2 YSLEER. Trimming removed 0 bases from V and 9 bases from J, with 17 bases in between. The CDR3 length is 15 residues. CDR3 region: CASSQERGSGVRYTF. The CDR3 coding sequence is TGCGCCAGCAGCCAAGAGAGAGGGAGCGGTGTTCGCTACACCTTC.

The chain combines TRBV7-9 with TRBJ1-3, with D possibly being TRBD1 (6 bases). The CDR3 covers 15 residues. From germline, CDR1 is SEHNR and CDR2 FQNEAQ (reference sequence). V was shortened by 5 bases and J by 2 bases, with 13 bases between the two germline ends. The CDR3 loop is CASSGEQGPGNTIYF. CDR3 sequence (DNA): TGTGCCAGCAGCGGGGAACAGGGACCTGGAAACACCATATATTTT.

CDR3 DNA: TGTGCCAGCAGCGTCGGATGGACAGGGAACACCGGGGAGCTGTTTTTT. Residues: CASSVGWTGNTGELFF. The V call is TRBV9, the J call TRBJ2-2; 7 bases match TRBD1. CDR3 size: 16 residues. Germline V gives CDR1 SGDLS, CDR2 YYNGEE. Losses at the gene ends were 2 bases for V and 1 base for J; bases not matched to a gene: 5.

In this sample, this clone turned up a few times. This chain links TRBV19 with TRBJ1-2, with TRBD1 identical over 8 bases. CDR1 LNHDA and CDR2 SQIVND come from the germline V gene (reference sequence). The ends lost 4 bases at V and 1 base at J; junction bases unmatched: 5. This CDR3 is 15 amino acids long. CDR3 sequence reads: CASSTDREVNYGYTF. For the CDR3, the DNA is TGTGCCAGTAGTACGGACAGGGAAGTTAACTATGGCTACACCTTC.

The chain combines TRBV9 with TRBJ1-3, with TRBD1 identical over 7 bases. The CDR3 is 16 residues long. CDR1 is SGDLS, CDR2 YYNGEE, per germline. V lost 1 base and J lost 2; bases outside the gene matches: 6. The chain's CDR3 is CASSVSQQGTGNTIYF. CDR3 sequence (DNA): TGTGCCAGCAGCGTAAGCCAACAGGGGACTGGAAACACCATATATTTT.

This chain connects TRBV5-1 to TRBJ2-7, with D tentatively TRBD1 (5 bases). The V gene lost 0 bases and the J gene lost 1 base, with 8 bases spanning the gap. CDR3 length: 14 amino acids. Germline assignment: CDR1 SGHRS and CDR2 YFSETQ. This CDR3 reads CASSLARGSYEQYF. In nucleotides, the CDR3 is TGCGCCAGCAGCTTGGCTAGGGGTTCCTACGAGCAGTACTTC.

The rearrangement uses TRBV5-1 and TRBJ1-1; TRBD1 aligns across 9 bases. Germline V gene data show CDR1 as SGHRS and CDR2 as YFSETQ. Trimming took 2 bases from V and 1 from J; bases not matched to a gene: 3. The CDR3 consists of 15 residues. CDR3 loop: CASSLQGAQNTEAFF. The CDR3 DNA is TGCGCCAGCAGCTTACAGGGGGCCCAGAACACTGAAGCTTTCTTT. Combining the CDR3 with reference TRBV5-1 and TRBJ1-1 gives the whole variable domain KAGVTQTPRYLIKTRGQQVTLSCSPISGHRSVSWYQQTPGQGLQFLFEYFSETQRNKGNFPGRFSGRQFSNSRSEMNVSTLELGDSALYLCASSLQGAQNTEAFFGQGTRLTVV.

The chain links TRBV7-6 to TRBJ1-3; 7 bases line up with TRBD1. The junction had 4 bases not matched to a gene; V was cut back by 3 bases and J by 2 bases. The germline V gene has CDR1 SGHVS and CDR2 FNYEAQ. The length of the CDR3 is 15 residues. The CDR3 sequence: CASSFSTGAGNTIYF. The DNA for the CDR3 is TGTGCCAGCAGCTTTTCCACAGGGGCTGGAAACACCATATATTTT. The entire variable domain, with the rest obtained from reference TRBV7-6 and TRBJ1-3, is as follows: GAGVSQSPRYKVTKRGQDVALRCDPISGHVSLYWYRQALGQGPEFLTYFNYEAQQDKSGLPNDRFSAERPEGSISTLTIQRTEQRDSAMYRCASSFSTGAGNTIYFGEGSWLTVV.

This clone was observed a few times. CDR3 in DNA: TGTGCCAGCAGCTTATATGGCAGAAACCCCTACAATGAGCAGTTCTTC. Translating gives CASSLYGRNPYNEQFF. The chain joins TRBV7-3 to TRBJ2-1; D unclear. The CDR3 runs to 16 residues. Germline assignment: CDR1 SGHTA and CDR2 FQGTGA. V was trimmed by 2 bases and J by 2 bases, leaving 13 bases between them. The full variable domain, rest sourced from reference TRBV7-3 and TRBJ2-1, is GAGVSQTPSNKVTEKGKYVELRCDPISGHTALYWYRQSLGQGPEFLIYFQGTGAADDSGLPNDRFFAVRPEGSVSTLKIQRTERGDSAVYLCASSLYGRNPYNEQFFGPGTRLTVL.

This CDR3 reads CATSRDAGARETQYF. CDR3 DNA sequence: TGTGCCACCAGCAGAGACGCTGGGGCCCGGGAGACCCAGTACTTC. This chain joins TRBV15 and TRBJ2-5; maybe TRBD1 (5 bases). V dropped 0 bases and J dropped 5 bases, with 13 bases sitting between them. The CDR3 is made up of 15 amino acids. Germline CDR1 and CDR2: LNHNV and YYDKDF (reference sequence).

The CDR3 sequence is CASRWSRQRDQPQHF. The CDR3 DNA is TGTGCCAGCAGGTGGTCCCGACAGCGAGATCAGCCCCAGCATTTT. The V call is TRBV6-5, the J call TRBJ1-5; D is perhaps TRBD1 (5 bases). Trimming stripped 6 bases from V and 5 bases from J, with 17 bases between. Germline CDR1 reads MNHEY; CDR2 reads SVGAGI. The CDR3 totals 15 residues.

The chain combines TRBV2 with TRBJ1-2; the D is unclear. V was cut by 8 bases and J by 1 base, with 5 bases left in between. Germline lookup yields CDR1 SNHLY and CDR2 FYNNEI. The CDR3 has 11 residues. DNA of the CDR3: TGTGCCAGCCTCGGTAACTATGGCTACACCTTC. It yields the protein CASLGNYGYTF.

V is TRBV27 and J is TRBJ2-7; D might be TRBD2 (5 bases). The V and J ends lost 7 bases and 3 bases respectively, with 10 bases between them. Germline CDR1 and CDR2: MNHEY and SMNVEV (reference sequence). The CDR3 consists of 12 residues. As DNA, the CDR3 is TGTGCCAGCATGAGCGGTTTCTACGAGCAGTACTTC. Translation: CASMSGFYEQYF.

The rearrangement links TRBV6-5 to TRBJ1-4; 8 nucleotides match TRBD1. Germline-derived CDR1 and CDR2 are MNHEY and SVGAGI. There are 13 residues in the CDR3. The V gene end was trimmed by 7 bases and the J gene end by 6 bases; junction bases not matched to a gene: 4. CDR3 DNA sequence: TGTGCCAGCAAGGACAGGGCCTATGAAAAACTGTTTTTT. The encoded protein is CASKDRAYEKLFF.

This chain connects TRBV29-1 to TRBJ1-2; 7 bases agree with TRBD1. Trimming took 7 bases from V and 4 from J; bases not matched to a gene: 6. The CDR3 totals 12 residues. The V gene's germline CDR1 is SQVTM and CDR2 ANQGSEA. The CDR3 DNA reads as TGCAGCGCAGGACAGGAGTCCTATGGCTACACCTTC. Amino acid sequence: CSAGQESYGYTF.

Remarks on this clone: Additional DNA sequences in this sample encode the identical CDR3. The chain links TRBV10-3 to TRBJ2-7, with D perhaps matching TRBD2 (7 bases). Germline-derived CDR1 and CDR2 are ENHRY and SYGVKD. Trimming pared 0 bases from V and 7 bases from J, leaving 16 bases between. This CDR3 contains 15 residues. CDR3 sequence reads: CAISESQAGHREQYF. CDR3 sequence (DNA): TGTGCCATCAGTGAGTCCCAAGCGGGACACCGAGAGCAGTACTTC.